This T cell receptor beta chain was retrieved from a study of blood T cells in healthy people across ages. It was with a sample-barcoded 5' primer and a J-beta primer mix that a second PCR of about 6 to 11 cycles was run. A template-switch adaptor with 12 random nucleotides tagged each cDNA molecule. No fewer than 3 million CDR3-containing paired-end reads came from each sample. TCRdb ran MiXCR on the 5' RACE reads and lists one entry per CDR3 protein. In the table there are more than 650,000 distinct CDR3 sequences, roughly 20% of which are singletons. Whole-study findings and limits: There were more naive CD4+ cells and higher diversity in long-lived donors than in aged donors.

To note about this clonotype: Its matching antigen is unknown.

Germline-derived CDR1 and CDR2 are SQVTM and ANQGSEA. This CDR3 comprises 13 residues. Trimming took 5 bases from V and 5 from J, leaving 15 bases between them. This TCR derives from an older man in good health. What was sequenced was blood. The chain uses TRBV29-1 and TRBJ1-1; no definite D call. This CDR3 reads CSVHRKGGTEAFF. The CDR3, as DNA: TGCAGCGTTCACCGGAAGGGTGGTACTGAAGCTTTCTTT.